These 9 T cell receptor beta chains were all obtained from the same sample, sequenced in a study of cytomegalovirus exposure and HLA in healthy donors. The method was immunoSEQ multiplex PCR; TCRdb's version includes in-frame clones alone and lacks a portion of them. The sample consists of about 250,000 clones, 87% of them appearing once. Sequencing input: PBMCs. The source is a man aged 18 to 29 in good health and CMV-seropositive.

DNA of the CDR3: TGTGCCAGCAGGAGATTCACAGGGGGGGCCATGAACACTGAAGCTTTCTTT. Residues: CASRRFTGGAMNTEAFF. The chain has TRBV27 and TRBJ1-1; 8 bases are shared with TRBD1. Trimming removed 6 bases from V and 0 bases from J; junction bases left unmatched: 12. From germline, CDR1 is MNHEY and CDR2 SMNVEV (reference sequence). This CDR3 has 17 amino acids.

The chain uses TRBV6-5 and TRBJ2-7; D might be TRBD1 or TRBD2, each matching 6 bases. Trimming took off 5 bases at V and 7 bases at J, with 9 bases between the two ends. The CDR3 sequence is 11 residues long. The germline V gene encodes CDR1 MNHEY and CDR2 SVGAGI. The CDR3 region has the DNA TGTGCCAGCAGTCAGGGGAGGGAGCAGTACTTC. Its translation: CASSQGREQYF.

The chain recombines TRBV5-1 with TRBJ2-1; TRBD2 matches at 8 bases. V lost 4 bases and J lost 6; bases outside the gene matches: 6. CDR3 length equals 14 residues. CDR1 SGHRS and CDR2 YFSETQ come from the germline V gene. CDR3 in amino acids: CASSTGLVGNEQFF. CDR3 DNA sequence: TGCGCCAGCAGCACGGGACTAGTAGGCAATGAGCAGTTCTTC.

The J gene is TRBJ2-5, the V gene TRBV6-1, with D perhaps matching TRBD2 (6 bases). The CDR3 loop spans 15 amino acids. Germline CDR1 is MNHNS and CDR2 is SASEGT. Trimming took off 2 bases at V and 5 bases at J, with 15 bases between the two ends. This CDR3 is CASSEQGGIGETQYF. For the CDR3, the DNA is TGTGCCAGCAGTGAACAAGGAGGGATCGGGGAGACCCAGTACTTC.

The rearrangement links TRBV5-1 to TRBJ2-1; 8 bases are a match to TRBD2. CDR1 and CDR2 (germline): SGHRS, YFSETQ. The CDR3 is 15 residues long. J lost 10 bases, V lost 0 bases, and 9 bases had no gene match. In nucleotides, the CDR3 is TGCGCCAGCAGCTTGGAGGGACTAGACGCGGGGGAGCAGTTCTTC. The encoded protein is CASSLEGLDAGEQFF.

The rearrangement uses TRBV14 and TRBJ2-5; D gene uncertain. The CDR3 length is 16 residues. With 3 bases removed from V and 2 bases from J, the gap between germline ends came to 16 bases. Germline assignment: CDR1 SGHDN and CDR2 FVKESK. The CDR3, as DNA: TGTGCCAGCAGCCAGGATCCCCCCGGCGGTCAAGAGACCCAGTACTTC. Protein sequence: CASSQDPPGGQETQYF.

The chain has TRBV5-4 and TRBJ1-2; D gene ambiguous. This CDR3 region has 13 residues. The V gene's germline CDR1 is SGHNT and CDR2 YYREEE (reference sequence). V was cut by 6 bases and J by 7 bases, with 16 bases left in between. CDR3 in DNA: TGTGCCAGCACTCCAAAGGATGGGGTTGGCTACACCTTC. This sequence encodes CASTPKDGVGYTF.

The table lists this clone with a few counts. The CDR3 reads CASSLDWGLPYGYTF. CDR3 DNA: TGTGCCAGCAGCTTAGATTGGGGTCTACCTTATGGCTACACCTTC. The chain combines TRBV7-8 with TRBJ1-2; D gene ambiguous. CDR1 and CDR2 from the germline V gene are SGHVS and FQNEAQ. V shed 1 base and J shed 5 bases, with 14 bases lying between them. The CDR3 is 15 residues long.

The chain carries TRBV7-9 and TRBJ2-1; 8 bases are a match to TRBD2. CDR3 length equals 15 residues. The V gene's germline CDR1 is SEHNR and CDR2 FQNEAQ (reference sequence). With V trimmed by 5 bases and J by 4 bases, 7 bases remained unmatched. The CDR3 loop reads CASSQGLVLYNEQFF. The CDR3 region has the DNA TGTGCCAGCAGCCAGGGACTAGTCTTATACAATGAGCAGTTCTTC.